This T cell receptor (beta chain) was identified in a study of identical twins (dated by TCRdb to about 2016). Looking at the study overall: The study deep-sequenced TCR alpha and beta repertoires from monozygotic twins, unrelated adults of various ages and cord blood to test whether fetal clonotypes persist. Replicate twin experiments were performed at different times using different library preparation protocols to rule out contamination.

Concerning this clonotype: What this receptor recognizes is not known. No base qualities exist here, and no much larger clone lies one base off it.

The receptor library was made with 5' RACE. These reads were obtained on an Illumina HiSeq 2000. Template switching added a universal primer binding site, and the final cDNA carried a unique molecular identifier that allowed TCR cDNA molecules to be counted accurately. Specific primers in the conserved constant-segment region were used to synthesize first-strand cDNA for TCR alpha and beta chains. To control for contamination, every cDNA library carried two barcodes: a SMART-Mk sample barcode plus Illumina barcodes. TruSeq adapter sequences, together with Illumina sample barcodes, were added in two successive PCR steps. TCR alpha and beta cDNA libraries were sequenced on the Illumina HiSeq platform with custom primers. As for the original processing: Unique molecular identifiers were extracted from raw reads with MiGEC, and CDR3 positions were determined with MiXCR. Recombination models were inferred per individual with the repgenHMM and IGoR tools using an EM algorithm. The tcR package in R was used for shared clonotype analysis, with sharing normalized by the product of cloneset sizes. To study raw recombination without the effects of thymic and clonal selection, out-of-frame nonproductive sequences were analyzed. The public sequencing data were trimmed at Q25 with fastp and processed into clonotypes with MiXCR by TCRdb, which kept only in-frame beta chains. Each CDR3 protein gets just one entry, which takes the most common genes and DNA from the rows behind it. Here the V and J calls rest on TCRdb's processing, not on the authors' analysis. This sample gives roughly 280,000 distinct CDR3 sequences in total; roughly 9.7% of them show up just once. The ten biggest clones cover under 7.5% of the sample.

Only healthy Caucasian donors were included. The twin cohort consisted of three pairs of female monozygotic twins, all aged roughly 18 to 30 years. CD4+ and CD8+ T cell populations were isolated with positive isolation kits from Invitrogen. From the germline V gene, CDR1 is MNHNS and CDR2 is SASEGT. From its cysteine to its phenylalanine, the CDR3 spans 18 amino acids. The entry retains the CDR3 DNA only, 54 bases that are in frame from base 1. V lost 5 bases and J lost 0 bases; the stretch between them is 23 bases long. On the study overall, not on this receptor specifically: Because the same donors could not be followed over many years, the conclusions relied on cross-sectional statistical analysis. Invariant T cells such as MAIT and iNKT could partly confound zero-insertion analyses, although diverse VJ usage argued against such confounding for most clonotypes. The excess sharing between twins in beta out-of-frame sequences was weaker because fewer shared sequences reduced the signal-to-noise ratio. Compared with coincidental sharing between unrelated individuals, out-of-frame TCR alpha sequences shared between twins had an excess of sequences with low generation probability. Fewer insertions were carried by abundant cord blood beta clonotypes; a weaker similar trend was observed in young adult naive repertoires, while no such trend was observed in memory repertoires. Recombination models systematically underestimated out-of-frame TCR alpha sharing in monozygotic twins but agreed with sharing between unrelated individuals.

These data were also reused for a study on yellow fever vaccine responses in identical twins. As described in the second report: According to the authors, in identical twins the way T cells responded to vaccination appeared partly convergent and partly personalized. The study precisely tracked vaccine-responding T cell clones in identical twins.

The sequencing input was CD8+ T cells sorted from blood. The sequence links TRBV6-1 to TRBJ2-7; tentative D gene TRBD1, with 6 bases matching. The receptor was derived from a woman younger than 35 in good health. For the CDR3, the sequence is CASSKTPSGTPSSYEQYF. The DNA is as follows: TGTGCCAGCAGTAAAACTCCTTCGGGGACACCGAGCTCCTACGAGCAGTACTTC.